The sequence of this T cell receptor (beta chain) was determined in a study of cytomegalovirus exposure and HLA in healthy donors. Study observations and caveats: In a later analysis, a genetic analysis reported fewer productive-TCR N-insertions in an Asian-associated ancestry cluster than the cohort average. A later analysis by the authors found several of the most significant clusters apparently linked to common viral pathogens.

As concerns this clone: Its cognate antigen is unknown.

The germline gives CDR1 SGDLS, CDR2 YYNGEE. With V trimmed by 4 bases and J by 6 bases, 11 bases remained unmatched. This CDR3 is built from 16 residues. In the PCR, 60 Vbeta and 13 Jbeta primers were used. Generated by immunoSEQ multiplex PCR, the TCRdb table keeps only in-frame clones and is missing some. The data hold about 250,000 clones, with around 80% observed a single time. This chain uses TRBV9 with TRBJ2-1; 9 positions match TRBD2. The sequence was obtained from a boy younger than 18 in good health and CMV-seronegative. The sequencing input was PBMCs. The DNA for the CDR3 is TGTGCCAGCAGCCCGATAGCGGGGGCCGCACCCAATGAGCAGTTCTTC. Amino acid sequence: CASSPIAGAAPNEQFF.